One sample yielded the 8 T cell receptor beta chains listed below, sequenced in a study of cytomegalovirus exposure and HLA in healthy donors. Vbeta (60) and Jbeta (13) primers were used in the PCR. Assay: immunoSEQ multiplex PCR; the TCRdb copy retains only in-frame clones and omits some. Here the sample spans under 130,000 clones, about 79% being singletons. Material for sequencing was PBMCs. Receptors originate from a man aged 50-59 years in good health and CMV-seropositive.

The chain links TRBV7-6 to TRBJ2-7, with D possibly matching TRBD2 (7 bases). Germline V gives CDR1 SGHVS, CDR2 FNYEAQ. The CDR3 sequence is 15 residues long. V gave up 5 bases and J gave up 2 bases, with 16 bases separating them. In DNA, the CDR3 is TGTGCCAGCAGCCGCAGCGGGACACCTACCTACGAGCAGTACTTC. Translated: CASSRSGTPTYEQYF.

J is TRBJ2-1 and V is TRBV5-6; a weak D match, TRBD2 (5 bases). The CDR3 loop spans 16 amino acids. Trimming took 3 bases from V and 0 from J, leaving 13 bases between them. Per germline, CDR1 SGHDT and CDR2 YYEEEE. The CDR3 nucleotides read TGTGCCAGCAGCTCATTAGGAGCGGACTCCTACAATGAGCAGTTCTTC. It is translated as CASSSLGADSYNEQFF.

J is TRBJ2-1 and V is TRBV19; 10 positions match TRBD2. The CDR3 is 16 residues long. The germline V gene has CDR1 LNHDA and CDR2 SQIVND (reference sequence). V dropped 2 bases and J dropped 5; count of bases not matched to a gene: 6. Written as DNA, the CDR3 is TGTGCCAGTAGTATACGGTGGACTAGCGGAAACAATGAGCAGTTCTTC. This gives the protein CASSIRWTSGNNEQFF.

This chain connects TRBV6-6 to TRBJ2-2, with D tentatively TRBD2 (5 bases). From germline, CDR1 is MNHNY and CDR2 SVGAGI (reference sequence). The germline V and J ends were trimmed by 6 bases and 5 bases, with 10 bases remaining between them. This CDR3 has 13 amino acids. This CDR3 reads CASSLGLTGELFF. The CDR3 region has the DNA TGTGCCAGCAGCCTCGGACTTACCGGGGAGCTGTTTTTT.

This clone was observed a handful of times. The chain links TRBV6-1 to TRBJ1-2; D remains ambiguous. Germline V gene lookup returns CDR1 MNHNS and CDR2 SASEGT. This CDR3 has 16 amino acids. V was pared by 1 base and J by 0 bases, with 12 bases between. The CDR3: CASSEDASHPNYGYTF. CDR3 nucleotide sequence: TGTGCCAGCAGTGAAGACGCCAGTCATCCTAACTATGGCTACACCTTC.

This clone has just a few counts. The J gene is TRBJ1-2, the V gene TRBV4-1; D is unclear. Germline CDR1 MGHRA, CDR2 YSYEKL. This CDR3 comprises 14 residues. With 2 bases removed from V and 4 bases from J, the gap between germline ends came to 11 bases. In nucleotides, the CDR3 is TGCGCCAGCAGCCAAAATATGGGAGTCTATGGCTACACCTTC. This codes for CASSQNMGVYGYTF.

This clone was counted between two and nine times. The rearrangement uses TRBV10-3 and TRBJ2-2; the D gene is possibly TRBD2 (6 bases). Germline V CDR1 and CDR2: ENHRY, SYGVKD. Trimming cost V 3 bases and J 1 base, with 9 bases left between them. This CDR3 has 15 residues. The CDR3 loop is CAISDSGMNTGELFF. Here the CDR3 DNA reads TGTGCCATCAGTGATAGCGGAATGAACACCGGGGAGCTGTTTTTT.

This chain links TRBV5-1 with TRBJ2-3; D is perhaps TRBD2 (5 bases). Germline assignment: CDR1 SGHRS and CDR2 YFSETQ. CDR3 size: 16 residues. V gave up 0 bases and J gave up 0 bases, with 11 bases separating them. The CDR3 sequence: CASSLETTTSTDTQYF. The DNA of the CDR3 is TGCGCCAGCAGCTTGGAAACGACTACTAGCACAGATACGCAGTATTTT.